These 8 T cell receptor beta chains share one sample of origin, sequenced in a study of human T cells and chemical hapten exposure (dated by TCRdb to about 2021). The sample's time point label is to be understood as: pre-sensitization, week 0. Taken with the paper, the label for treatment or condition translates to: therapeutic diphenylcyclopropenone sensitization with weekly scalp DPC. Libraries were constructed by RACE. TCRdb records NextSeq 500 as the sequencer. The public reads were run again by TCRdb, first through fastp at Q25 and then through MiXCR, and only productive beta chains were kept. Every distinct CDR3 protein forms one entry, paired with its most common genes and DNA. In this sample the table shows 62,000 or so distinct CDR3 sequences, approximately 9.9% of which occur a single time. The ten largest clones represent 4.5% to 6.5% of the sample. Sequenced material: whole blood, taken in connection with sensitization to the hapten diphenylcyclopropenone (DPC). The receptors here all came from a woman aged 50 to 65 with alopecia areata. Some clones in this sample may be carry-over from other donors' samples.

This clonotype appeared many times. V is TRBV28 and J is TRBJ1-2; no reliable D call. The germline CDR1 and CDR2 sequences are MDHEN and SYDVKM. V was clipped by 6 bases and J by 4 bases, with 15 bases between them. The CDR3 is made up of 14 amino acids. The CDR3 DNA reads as TGTGCCAGCAGCGATATGGAGTGGCCCTATGGCTACACCTTC. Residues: CASSDMEWPYGYTF.

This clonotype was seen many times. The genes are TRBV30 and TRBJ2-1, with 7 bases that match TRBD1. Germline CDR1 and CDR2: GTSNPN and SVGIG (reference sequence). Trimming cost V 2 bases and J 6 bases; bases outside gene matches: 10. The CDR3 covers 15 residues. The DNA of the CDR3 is TGTGCCTGGAGTCGAGGTACAGGGGCAATCAATGAGCAGTTCTTC. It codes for CAWSRGTGAINEQFF.

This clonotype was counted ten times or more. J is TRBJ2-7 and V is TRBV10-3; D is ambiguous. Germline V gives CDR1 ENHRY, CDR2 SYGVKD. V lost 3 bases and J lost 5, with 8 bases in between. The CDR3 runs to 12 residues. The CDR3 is CAISEIQNEQYF. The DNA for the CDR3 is TGTGCCATCAGTGAAATACAGAACGAGCAGTACTTC.

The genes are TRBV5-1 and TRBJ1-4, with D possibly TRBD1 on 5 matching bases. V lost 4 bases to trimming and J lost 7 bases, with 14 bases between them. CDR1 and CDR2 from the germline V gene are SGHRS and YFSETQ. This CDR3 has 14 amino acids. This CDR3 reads CASSTGLRGEKLFF. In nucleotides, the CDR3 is TGCGCCAGCAGCACGGGACTACGAGGTGAAAAACTGTTTTTT.

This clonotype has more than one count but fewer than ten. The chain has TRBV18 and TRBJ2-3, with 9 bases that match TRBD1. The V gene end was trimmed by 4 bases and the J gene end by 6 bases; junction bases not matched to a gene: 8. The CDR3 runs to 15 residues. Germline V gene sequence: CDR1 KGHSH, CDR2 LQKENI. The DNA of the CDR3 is TGTGCCAGCTCACTCGGACAGGGGTCATATGATACGCAGTATTTT. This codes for CASSLGQGSYDTQYF.

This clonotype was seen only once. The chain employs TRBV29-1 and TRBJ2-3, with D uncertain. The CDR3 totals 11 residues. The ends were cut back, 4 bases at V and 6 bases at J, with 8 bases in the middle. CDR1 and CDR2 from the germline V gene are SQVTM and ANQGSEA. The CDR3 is CSVAPRDTQYF. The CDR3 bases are TGCAGCGTTGCACCGAGGGATACGCAGTATTTT.

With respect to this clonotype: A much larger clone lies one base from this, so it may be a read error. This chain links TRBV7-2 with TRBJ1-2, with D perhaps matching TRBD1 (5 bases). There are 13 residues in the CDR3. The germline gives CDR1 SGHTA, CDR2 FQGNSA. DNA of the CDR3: TGTGACAGCAGCCCACAGGCTAACTATGGCTACACCTTC. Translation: CDSSPQANYGYTF.

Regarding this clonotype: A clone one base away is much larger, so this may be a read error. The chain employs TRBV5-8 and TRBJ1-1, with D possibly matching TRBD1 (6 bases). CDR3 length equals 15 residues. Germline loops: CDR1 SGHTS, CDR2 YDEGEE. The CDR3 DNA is TGTGTCAGCAGCCCCGACAGGCTCATGAACACTGAAGCTTTCTTT. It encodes CVSSPDRLMNTEAFF. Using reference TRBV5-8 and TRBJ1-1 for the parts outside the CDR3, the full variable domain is EAGVTQSPTHLIKTRGQQATLRCSPISGHTSVYWYQQALGLGLQFLLWYDEGEERNRGNFPPRFSGRQFPNYSSELNVNALELEDSALYLCVSSPDRLMNTEAFFGQGTRLTVV.